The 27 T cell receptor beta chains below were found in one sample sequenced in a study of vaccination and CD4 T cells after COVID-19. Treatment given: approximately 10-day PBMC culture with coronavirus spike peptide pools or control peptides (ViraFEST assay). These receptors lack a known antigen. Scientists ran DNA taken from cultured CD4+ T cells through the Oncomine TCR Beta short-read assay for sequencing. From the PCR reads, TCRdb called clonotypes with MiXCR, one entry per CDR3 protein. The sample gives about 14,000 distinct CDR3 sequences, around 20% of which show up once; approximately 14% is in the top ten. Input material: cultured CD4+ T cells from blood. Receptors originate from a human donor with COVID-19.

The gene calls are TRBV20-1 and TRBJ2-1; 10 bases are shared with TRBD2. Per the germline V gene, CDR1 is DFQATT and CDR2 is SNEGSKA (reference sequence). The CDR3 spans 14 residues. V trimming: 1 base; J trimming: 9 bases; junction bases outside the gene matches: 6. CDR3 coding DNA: TGCAGTGCTAGAGTCCCAGCGGGGGGGCGTGAGCAGTTCTTC. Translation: CSARVPAGGREQFF.

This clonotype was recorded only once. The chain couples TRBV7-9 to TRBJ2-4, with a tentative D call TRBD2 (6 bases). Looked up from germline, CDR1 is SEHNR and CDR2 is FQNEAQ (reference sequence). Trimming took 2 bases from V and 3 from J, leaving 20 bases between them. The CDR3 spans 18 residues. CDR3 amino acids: CASSLWGGATYSKNIQYF. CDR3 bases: TGTGCCAGCAGCTTATGGGGCGGGGCGACCTATAGCAAAAACATTCAGTACTTC.

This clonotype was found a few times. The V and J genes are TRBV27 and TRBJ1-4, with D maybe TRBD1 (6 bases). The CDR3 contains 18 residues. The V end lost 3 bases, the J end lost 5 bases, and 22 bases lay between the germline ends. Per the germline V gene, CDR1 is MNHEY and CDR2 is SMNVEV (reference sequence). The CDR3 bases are TGTGCCAGCAGTTTTCCGGACAGCCCCCTCAGCCACAATGAAAAACTGTTTTTT. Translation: CASSFPDSPLSHNEKLFF.

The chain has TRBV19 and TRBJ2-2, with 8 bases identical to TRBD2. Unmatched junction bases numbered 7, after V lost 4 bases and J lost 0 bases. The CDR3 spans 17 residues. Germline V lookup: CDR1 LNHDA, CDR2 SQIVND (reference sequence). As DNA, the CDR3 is TGTGCCAGTAGTAGACTACTAGCGGTCTCGAACACCGGGGAGCTGTTTTTT. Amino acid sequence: CASSRLLAVSNTGELFF.

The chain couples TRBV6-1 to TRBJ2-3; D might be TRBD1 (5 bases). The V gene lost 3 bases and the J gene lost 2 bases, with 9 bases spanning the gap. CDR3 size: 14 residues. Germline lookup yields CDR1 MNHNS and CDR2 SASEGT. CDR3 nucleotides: TGTGCCAGCAGTGAGAACAGGAACACAGATACGCAGTATTTT. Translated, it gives CASSENRNTDTQYF.

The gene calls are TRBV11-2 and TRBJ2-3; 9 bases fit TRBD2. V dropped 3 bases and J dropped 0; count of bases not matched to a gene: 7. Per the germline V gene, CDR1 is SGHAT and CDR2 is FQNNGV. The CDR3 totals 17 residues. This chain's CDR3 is CASSLWTSEKSTDTQYF. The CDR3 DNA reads TGTGCCAGCAGCTTGTGGACTAGCGAGAAAAGCACAGATACGCAGTATTTT.

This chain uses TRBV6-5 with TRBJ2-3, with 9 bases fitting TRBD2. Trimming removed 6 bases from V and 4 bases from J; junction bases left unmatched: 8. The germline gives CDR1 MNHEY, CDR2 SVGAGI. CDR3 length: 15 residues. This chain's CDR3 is CASRYSGGISDTQYF. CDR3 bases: TGTGCCAGCAGATACAGCGGGGGGATCTCAGATACGCAGTATTTT.

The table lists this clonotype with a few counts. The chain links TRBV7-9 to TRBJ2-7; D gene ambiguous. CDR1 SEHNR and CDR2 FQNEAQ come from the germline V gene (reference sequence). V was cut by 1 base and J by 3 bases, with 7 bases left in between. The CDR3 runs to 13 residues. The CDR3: CASSLGAHYEQYF. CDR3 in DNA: TGTGCCAGCAGCTTAGGTGCACACTACGAGCAGTACTTC.

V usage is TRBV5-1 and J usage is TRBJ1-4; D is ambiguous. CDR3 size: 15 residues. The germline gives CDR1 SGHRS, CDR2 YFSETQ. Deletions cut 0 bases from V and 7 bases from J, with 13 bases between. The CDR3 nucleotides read TGCGCCAGCAGCTTGGGACGAACCCAGAGTGAAAAACTGTTTTTT. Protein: CASSLGRTQSEKLFF.

The chain's CDR3 is CASRGRTGALLHF. The CDR3 DNA is TGTGCCAGCAGAGGGCGGACAGGGGCCCTACTCCACTTT. The chain couples TRBV5-8 to TRBJ1-6; TRBD1 aligns across 9 bases. The V gene's germline CDR1 is SGHTS and CDR2 YDEGEE. This CDR3 is built from 13 residues. V trimming: 5 bases; J trimming: 16 bases; junction bases outside the gene matches: 10. The full variable domain, completed using reference TRBV5-8 and TRBJ1-6, is EAGVTQSPTHLIKTRGQQATLRCSPISGHTSVYWYQQALGLGLQFLLWYDEGEERNRGNFPPRFSGRQFPNYSSELNVNALELEDSALYLCASRGRTGALLHFGNGTRLTVT.

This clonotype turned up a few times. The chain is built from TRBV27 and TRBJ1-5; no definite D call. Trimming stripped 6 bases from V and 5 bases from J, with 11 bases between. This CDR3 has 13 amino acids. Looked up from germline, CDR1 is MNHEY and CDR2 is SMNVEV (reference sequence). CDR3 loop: CASRWTSYQPQHF. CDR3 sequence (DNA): TGTGCCAGCAGGTGGACTAGTTATCAGCCCCAGCATTTT.

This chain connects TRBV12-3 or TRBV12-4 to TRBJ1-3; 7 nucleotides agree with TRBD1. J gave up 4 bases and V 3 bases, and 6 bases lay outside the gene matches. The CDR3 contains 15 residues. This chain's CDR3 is CASSFDRVSGNTIYF. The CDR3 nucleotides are TGTGCCAGCAGTTTCGACAGGGTTTCGGGAAACACCATATATTTT.

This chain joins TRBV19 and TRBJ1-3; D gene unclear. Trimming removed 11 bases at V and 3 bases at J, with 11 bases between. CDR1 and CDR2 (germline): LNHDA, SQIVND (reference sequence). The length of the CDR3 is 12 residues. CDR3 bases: TGTGCCGGGTCAGCTAATGGAAACACCATATATTTT. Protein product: CAGSANGNTIYF.

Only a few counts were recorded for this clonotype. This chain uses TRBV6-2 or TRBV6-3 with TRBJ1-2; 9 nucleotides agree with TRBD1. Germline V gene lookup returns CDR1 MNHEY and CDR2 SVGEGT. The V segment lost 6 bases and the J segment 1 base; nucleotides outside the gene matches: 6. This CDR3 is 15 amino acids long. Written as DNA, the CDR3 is TGTGCCAGCAGAAAACCGGGACAGGGTAACTATGGCTACACCTTC. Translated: CASRKPGQGNYGYTF.

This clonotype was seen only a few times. The CDR3 is CASSSGGAEGNEQFF. CDR3 nucleotides: TGTGCCAGCAGCTCGGGTGGGGCTGAGGGCAATGAGCAGTTCTTC. V is TRBV28 and J is TRBJ2-1; the D call may be TRBD1 or TRBD2 (5 bases each). This CDR3 contains 15 residues. The V gene's germline CDR1 is MDHEN and CDR2 SYDVKM. V shed 6 bases and J shed 6 bases, with 18 bases lying between them.

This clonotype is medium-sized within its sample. CDR3 region: CASRGVMKAFF. In DNA, the CDR3 is TGTGCCAGCAGGGGGGTGATGAAAGCTTTCTTT. The chain uses TRBV6-1 and TRBJ1-1; maybe TRBD1 (5 bases). In germline, CDR1 is MNHNS, CDR2 SASEGT. The length of the CDR3 is 11 residues. V lost 6 bases and J lost 9, with 11 bases in between.

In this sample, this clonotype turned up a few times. Here the CDR3 reads CASSEQQNAEQYF. CDR3 nucleotide sequence: TGCGCCAGCAGTGAGCAACAGAATGCCGAGCAGTACTTC. The chain uses TRBV10-1 and TRBJ2-7; D is ambiguous. V gave up 2 bases and J gave up 6 bases, with 11 bases separating them. The CDR3 totals 13 residues. The V gene's germline CDR1 is WNHNN and CDR2 SYGVQD (reference sequence).

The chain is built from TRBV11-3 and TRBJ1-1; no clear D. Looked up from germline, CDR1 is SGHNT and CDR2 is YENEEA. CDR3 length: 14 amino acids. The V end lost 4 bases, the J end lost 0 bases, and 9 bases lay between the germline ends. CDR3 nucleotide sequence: TGTGCCAGCAGCTATGCAGTCATGAACACTGAAGCTTTCTTT. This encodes CASSYAVMNTEAFF.

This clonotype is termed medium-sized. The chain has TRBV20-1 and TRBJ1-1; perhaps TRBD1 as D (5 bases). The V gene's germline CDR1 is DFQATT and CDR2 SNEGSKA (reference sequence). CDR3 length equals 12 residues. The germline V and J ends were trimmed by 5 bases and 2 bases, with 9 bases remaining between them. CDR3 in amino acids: CSAYDRNTEAFF. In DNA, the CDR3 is TGCAGTGCTTACGACAGAAACACTGAAGCTTTCTTT.

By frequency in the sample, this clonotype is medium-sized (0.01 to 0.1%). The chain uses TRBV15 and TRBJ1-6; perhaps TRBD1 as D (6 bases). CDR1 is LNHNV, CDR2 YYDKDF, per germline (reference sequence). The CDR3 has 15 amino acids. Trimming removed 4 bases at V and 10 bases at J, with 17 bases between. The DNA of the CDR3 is TGTGCCACCAGCAACCTTTGGGGGGCAGGCTCACCCCTCCACTTT. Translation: CATSNLWGAGSPLHF.

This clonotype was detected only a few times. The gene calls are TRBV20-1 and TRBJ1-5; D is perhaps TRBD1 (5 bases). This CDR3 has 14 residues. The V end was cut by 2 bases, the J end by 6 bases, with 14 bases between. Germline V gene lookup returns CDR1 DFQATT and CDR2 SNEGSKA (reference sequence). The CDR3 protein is CSARQGPGGQPQHF. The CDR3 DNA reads TGCAGTGCTAGACAAGGACCGGGGGGTCAGCCCCAGCATTTT.

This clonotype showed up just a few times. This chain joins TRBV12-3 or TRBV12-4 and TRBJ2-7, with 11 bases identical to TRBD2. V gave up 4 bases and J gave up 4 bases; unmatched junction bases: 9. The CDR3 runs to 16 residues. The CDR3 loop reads CASSSPRLAGTYEQYF. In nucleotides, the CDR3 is TGTGCCAGCAGTTCCCCCCGACTAGCGGGAACTTACGAGCAGTACTTC.

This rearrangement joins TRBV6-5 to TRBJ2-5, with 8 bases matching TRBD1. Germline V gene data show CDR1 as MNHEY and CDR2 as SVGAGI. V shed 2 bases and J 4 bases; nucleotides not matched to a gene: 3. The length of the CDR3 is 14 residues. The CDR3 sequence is CASSYGQGRETQYF. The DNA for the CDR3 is TGTGCCAGCAGTTACGGACAGGGTCGAGAGACCCAGTACTTC.

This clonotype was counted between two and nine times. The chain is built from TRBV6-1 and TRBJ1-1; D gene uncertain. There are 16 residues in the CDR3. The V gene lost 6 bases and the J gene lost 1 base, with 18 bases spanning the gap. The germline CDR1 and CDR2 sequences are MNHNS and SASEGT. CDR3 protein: CASSNNLAPTNTEAFF. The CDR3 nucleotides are TGTGCCAGCAGCAACAACTTGGCTCCCACGAACACTGAAGCTTTCTTT.

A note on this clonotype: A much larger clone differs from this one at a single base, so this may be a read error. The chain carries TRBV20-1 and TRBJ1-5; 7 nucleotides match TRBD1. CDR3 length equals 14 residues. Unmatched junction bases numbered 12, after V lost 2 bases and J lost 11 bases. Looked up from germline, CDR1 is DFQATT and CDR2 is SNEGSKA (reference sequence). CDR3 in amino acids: CSARTDREDPTQHF. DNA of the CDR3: TGCAGTGCTAGAACCGACAGGGAGGACCCGACCCAGCATTTT.

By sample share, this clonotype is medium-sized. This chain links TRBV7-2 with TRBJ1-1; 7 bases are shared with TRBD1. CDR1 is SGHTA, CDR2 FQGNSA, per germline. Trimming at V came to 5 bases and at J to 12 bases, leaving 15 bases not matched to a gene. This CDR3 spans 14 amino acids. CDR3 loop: CASSPTDRVKGTFF. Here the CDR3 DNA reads TGTGCCAGCAGCCCCACCGACAGGGTTAAGGGAACTTTCTTT. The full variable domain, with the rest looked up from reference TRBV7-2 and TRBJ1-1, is GAGVSQSPSNKVTEKGKDVELRCDPISGHTALYWYRQSLGQGLEFLIYFQGNSAPDKSGLPSDRFSAERTGGSVSTLTIQRTQQEDSAVYLCASSPTDRVKGTFFGQGTRLTVV.

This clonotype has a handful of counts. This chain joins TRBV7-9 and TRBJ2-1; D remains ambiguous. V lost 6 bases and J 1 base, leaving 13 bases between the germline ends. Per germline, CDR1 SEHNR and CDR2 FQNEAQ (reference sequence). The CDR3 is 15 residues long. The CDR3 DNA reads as TGTGCCAGCAGTCCTCTTAGCTGGTCCTACAATGAGCAGTTCTTC. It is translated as CASSPLSWSYNEQFF.